This record looks at one TCR beta chain sequence and its context. The PCR contained 60 Vbeta and 13 Jbeta primers. TCRdb keeps only in-frame clones here, not all; method: immunoSEQ multiplex PCR. The sample yields about 140,000 clones, of which the top ten take up less than 3.5%. The data stem from a study of cytomegalovirus exposure and HLA in healthy donors. Study at large: Some 90 million unique TCRs from HLA-typed donors were held in an early data release.

The CDR3 is 15 amino acids. Germline V gene sequence: CDR1 SGHRS, CDR2 YFSETQ. V lost 7 bases and J lost 7; bases outside the gene matches: 10. The receptor comes from a man aged 35-49 years in good health and CMV-seronegative. The chain has TRBV5-1 and TRBJ2-1; 11 bases map to TRBD2. The specimen was PBMCs. CDR3 nucleotides: TGCGCCAGCGGTTTAGCGGGGGGGCCCGGGAATGAGCAGTTCTTC. Translating it yields CASGLAGGPGNEQFF. Full variable domain (remainder filled in from reference TRBV5-1 and TRBJ2-1): KAGVTQTPRYLIKTRGQQVTLSCSPISGHRSVSWYQQTPGQGLQFLFEYFSETQRNKGNFPGRFSGRQFSNSRSEMNVSTLELGDSALYLCASGLAGGPGNEQFFGPGTRLTVL.